This TCR beta chain was identified during a study of beta chain features in type 1 diabetes (dated by TCRdb to 2016 to 2019). With regard to the full study: No differences in mean age, gender distribution, total cell number or subset yield were found between patients and healthy donors. A total of 90 million to 140 million sorted cells were examined across all samples, and RNA yield correlated strongly with the number of cells per subset. In the study, recently diagnosed type 1 diabetes patients and matched healthy donors were compared on the TCRB repertoires of their sorted circulating CD4+ T cell subsets. Regulatory and stem cell-like memory subsets were obtained from only 8 patients and roughly eight healthy donors, while naive and central memory subsets were obtained from all 30 or so donors.

The paper's findings and limits, for the study overall: Because cDNA was sequenced instead of genomic DNA, highly expressing activated cells could be over-represented, though the groups showed no difference in activation or CD3 levels. Shorter templates might have been favored by PCR, but patient and control samples were amplified and corrected together, so both groups would have been affected equally by any skew. Type 1 diabetes patients showed a moderate but significant shortening of TCRB CDR3 length in all four CD4+ subsets. Naive, central memory and regulatory TCRB repertoires appeared to be more similar among patients than among healthy donors. Patients with type 1 diabetes made fewer insertions and deleted more nucleotides at VDJ recombination sites, implying thymic rearrangement abnormalities. HLA sub-analyses involved small numbers of individuals, so any influence of HLA type on TCRB rearrangement remained unresolved.

For this clone: The clone's antigen remains unknown. No much larger clonotype is one base removed from it; base qualities were not supplied.

Each donor gave one peripheral blood draw, roughly 110 mL on average, collected into heparinised tubes. Naive, central memory, regulatory and stem cell-like memory CD4+ T cells were sorted on a BD FACSAria II using a panel including CD45RO, CCR7, CD25, CD127, CD95 and CD27. Every sorted population had a purity above 95%. PBMCs were isolated right away by Lymphoprep density gradient centrifugation and were stained directly, without culture. So that batch effects would be minimized, each experiment stained and sorted samples in pairs, pairing one healthy donor with one patient. The High Capacity cDNA Reverse Transcription Kit was used to reverse transcribe all of the isolated RNA, meaning that expressed TCRB transcripts were what got sequenced. Stem cell-like memory T cell samples underwent survey-depth immunoSEQ sequencing, averaging about 910,000 total reads per sample. After sorted cells were lysed in RLT buffer, RNA was extracted with DNase-treated RNeasy Micro or Mini kits, with the choice depending on cell number. Each cell subset was processed on its own to prevent cross-contamination, while patient and healthy donor samples were processed together. The immunoSEQ multiplex PCR was used to amplify TCRB sequences from cDNA, yielding 87-bp fragments that span the CDR3 region. Sequencing of the amplicons was performed on the Illumina HiSeq platform. Per the source publication's procedure: Synthetic template baselines were used to correct PCR bias computationally, reads within Hamming distance 2 were collapsed, and singletons that could not be merged were discarded. Reads were aligned against IMGT to assign V, D and J genes, CDR3 length and insertions or deletions at six rearrangement sites. Within each subset, clonotype counts were normalized to the number of sorted cells before true diversity and Gini coefficients were calculated with the tcR R package. Repertoire sharing was quantified using the overlap coefficient calculated on TCRB nucleotide sequences. In TCRdb, the immuneACCESS table is reduced to in-frame sequences with V and J assigned. These tables do not hold every clone; where another copy was compared, an unresolved V gene accounts for under half, and the others remain unexplained. V, J and clone size are taken as reported in that table, and D and trimming were inferred from the DNA itself. The sample yields tens of thousands of clones; under 35% were counted once. The top ten clonotypes cover approximately 0.46% of the sample.

The receptor was isolated from a woman under 30 in good health. The specimen was stem cell memory CD4+ T cells from blood. What the cell subset or site label conveys for this sample: stem cell-like memory CD4+ T cells.

CDR3 region: CASSARLAGYGAGELFF. The DNA is as follows: TGTGCCAGCAGCGCCCGTCTAGCGGGTTATGGCGCCGGGGAGCTGTTTTTT. The rearrangement joined TRBV7-2 to TRBJ2-2; 8 of the junction bases match TRBD2. The CDR3 runs 17 residues from the cysteine to the phenylalanine. Kept here is only the CDR3 DNA, which spans 51 bases and is read in frame from base 1. The junction shows trimming of 5 bases on V and 6 bases on J, and the gene matches do not reach 14 bases of it. As encoded in the germline V gene, CDR1 is SGHTA while CDR2 is FQGNSA.